Below are 26 T cell receptor beta chains sequenced from a single sample in a study of cytomegalovirus exposure and HLA in healthy donors. This PCR relied on a set of 60 Vbeta primers and 13 Jbeta primers. The data were produced by immunoSEQ multiplex PCR, yet TCRdb's version contains in-frame clones alone and is incomplete. The sample's table shows some 50,000 clones. The sequenced sample consisted of PBMCs. These receptor sequences come from a woman aged 40 to 50 in good health and CMV-seronegative.

The V and J genes are TRBV29-1 and TRBJ2-1; possibly TRBD2 for D (6 bases). Per the germline V gene, CDR1 is SQVTM and CDR2 is ANQGSEA. V lost 5 bases, J lost 0 bases, and 11 bases lay in between. The CDR3 is 14 residues long. The CDR3 DNA follows: TGCAGCGTTTACGGGACTTTCTCCTACAATGAGCAGTTCTTC. Residues: CSVYGTFSYNEQFF.

The V gene is TRBV7-8, the J gene TRBJ2-7; 12 bases align to TRBD2. The CDR3 extends over 16 amino acids. V lost 5 bases to trimming and J lost 3 bases; unmatched junction nucleotides: 8. The germline gives CDR1 SGHVS, CDR2 FQNEAQ. In DNA, the CDR3 is TGTGCCAGCAGCCCAGGACTAGCGGGAAACCTCTACGAGCAGTACTTC. Amino acids: CASSPGLAGNLYEQYF.

This sequence joins TRBV7-9 and TRBJ2-1; the match to TRBD2 covers 11 bases. The ends lost 7 bases at V and 9 bases at J; junction bases unmatched: 11. Germline V CDR1 and CDR2: SEHNR, FQNEAQ (reference sequence). CDR3 length: 15 residues. As DNA, the CDR3 is TGTGCCAGCACCTTCGGTAGCGGGAGGGCCCGTGAGCAGTTCTTC. The encoded protein is CASTFGSGRAREQFF.

As to this clone: Mismatch with germline at one junction end may stem from a read error. The chain joins TRBV9 to TRBJ2-1, with TRBD1 matching over 7 bases. The CDR3 is 19 amino acids. The germline V gene has CDR1 SGDLS and CDR2 YYNGEE. In nucleotides, the CDR3 is TGTGCCAGCAGCGCCACATCCGGGACAGCCAAAAGCTCCGACAATGAGCAGTTCTTC. Protein sequence: CASSATSGTAKSSDNEQFF.

CDR3 in amino acids: CASSSGDRVGLNTGELFF. DNA for the CDR3: TGCGCCAGCAGCTCGGGGGACAGGGTCGGCCTGAACACCGGGGAGCTGTTTTTT. The V and J genes are TRBV5-1 and TRBJ2-2, with TRBD1 matching over 9 bases. Germline values: CDR1 SGHRS, CDR2 YFSETQ. The ends lost 3 bases at V and 1 base at J; junction bases unmatched: 10. The CDR3 loop spans 18 amino acids.

This sequence joins TRBV7-2 and TRBJ2-7; no clear D gene. Germline CDR1 reads SGHTA; CDR2 reads FQGNSA. CDR3 length: 15 amino acids. Trimming shortened V by 6 bases and J by 4 bases, and 19 bases separated the two germline ends. The CDR3, as DNA: TGTGCCAGCAGTGTTACAGCTAATTATGCGTACGAGCAGTACTTC. Amino acids: CASSVTANYAYEQYF.

V usage is TRBV15 and J usage is TRBJ2-7; TRBD1 agrees at 8 bases. V dropped 5 bases and J dropped 2; count of bases not matched to a gene: 11. The CDR3 runs to 16 residues. CDR1 and CDR2 from the germline V gene are LNHNV and YYDKDF (reference sequence). CDR3 nucleotide sequence: TGTGCCACCAGCCCCCGACCCGGGACAGGCACCTACGAGCAGTACTTC. Protein: CATSPRPGTGTYEQYF.

This chain uses TRBV18 with TRBJ1-1; 8 positions agree with TRBD1. The CDR3 spans 14 residues. Germline-derived CDR1 and CDR2 are KGHSH and LQKENI. Trimming at V came to 5 bases and at J to 4 bases, leaving 6 bases not matched to a gene. CDR3 nucleotides: TGTGCCAGCTCAGAGGACAGGGCGGTCACTGAAGCTTTCTTT. The encoded protein is CASSEDRAVTEAFF.

The V call is TRBV11-3, the J call TRBJ2-3, with 8 positions matching TRBD2. From germline, CDR1 is SGHNT and CDR2 YENEEA. CDR3 length: 15 residues. The trim removed 4 bases at V and 0 bases at J, leaving 3 bases unmatched. Here the CDR3 reads CASSSTSESTDTQYF. For the CDR3, the DNA is TGTGCCAGCAGCTCGACTAGCGAAAGCACAGATACGCAGTATTTT.

The chain uses TRBV4-2 and TRBJ2-7; no definite D call. The length of the CDR3 is 14 residues. The V and J ends lost 1 base and 3 bases respectively, with 10 bases between them. Germline CDR1 and CDR2: LGHNA and YNFKEQ. This CDR3 reads CASSQAVSDYEQYF. CDR3 DNA sequence: TGTGCCAGCAGCCAAGCTGTCAGCGACTACGAGCAGTACTTC.

This chain connects TRBV27 to TRBJ2-1; the match to TRBD2 covers 7 bases. V lost 7 bases, J lost 6 bases, and 12 bases stayed unmatched. The CDR3 consists of 15 residues. CDR1 is MNHEY and CDR2 is SMNVEV in the germline V gene (reference sequence). In DNA form, the CDR3 reads TGTGCCAGCACCGTAGGGGCTAGCGGTGTCAATGAGCAGTTCTTC. Translating it yields CASTVGASGVNEQFF.

The chain couples TRBV7-2 to TRBJ2-2, with D uncertain. With 5 bases removed from V and 3 bases from J, the gap between germline ends came to 13 bases. Germline V gives CDR1 SGHTA, CDR2 FQGNSA. The CDR3 contains 15 residues. CDR3 DNA sequence: TGTGCCAGCAGCCCCCCTGGGCCGTACACCGGGGAGCTGTTTTTT. Amino acids: CASSPPGPYTGELFF.

The chain uses TRBV18 and TRBJ1-1, with a weak D call TRBD1 (5 bases). The CDR3 sequence is 13 residues long. The germline gives CDR1 KGHSH, CDR2 LQKENI. The ends were cut back, 6 bases at V and 4 bases at J, with 12 bases in the middle. CDR3 coding DNA: TGTGCCAGCTCGCTCTTGGGGGGCACTGAAGCTTTCTTT. It codes for CASSLLGGTEAFF.

The chain links TRBV7-2 to TRBJ2-1; 8 bases match TRBD2. This CDR3 is built from 14 residues. The germline V gene has CDR1 SGHTA and CDR2 FQGNSA. Trimming took 5 bases from V and 5 from J; bases not matched to a gene: 5. CDR3 DNA: TGTGCCAGCAGCCCGCCCGGGGGGGACAATGAGCAGTTCTTC. Translating it yields CASSPPGGDNEQFF.

The V and J genes are TRBV5-1 and TRBJ2-5; D unclear. The germline V and J ends were trimmed by 0 bases and 5 bases, with 11 bases remaining between them. CDR1 and CDR2 (germline): SGHRS, YFSETQ. The CDR3 has 14 residues. The chain's CDR3 is CASSLGYPGETQYF. The CDR3 DNA reads TGCGCCAGCAGCTTGGGATATCCGGGTGAGACCCAGTACTTC.

This sequence joins TRBV2 and TRBJ2-5; 8 positions match TRBD2. CDR1 and CDR2 from the germline V gene are SNHLY and FYNNEI. This CDR3 contains 14 residues. J gave up 7 bases and V 4 bases, and 8 bases lay outside the gene matches. CDR3 DNA: TGTGCCAGCAGTGGGGGACTAGAGAGGGTGACCCAGTACTTC. Residues: CASSGGLERVTQYF.

This chain connects TRBV28 to TRBJ1-1, with a possible D match to TRBD1 (5 bases). Germline lookup yields CDR1 MDHEN and CDR2 SYDVKM. The V end lost 3 bases, the J end lost 4 bases, and 15 bases lay between the germline ends. This CDR3 spans 15 amino acids. For the CDR3, the DNA is TGTGCCAGCAGTTTTTCTAAGGACACGAGCACTGAAGCTTTCTTT. Its translation: CASSFSKDTSTEAFF.

This rearrangement joins TRBV11-2 to TRBJ2-1, with 8 bases fitting TRBD2. The J segment lost 8 bases and the V segment lost 5 bases, leaving 14 bases of the junction unmatched. The CDR3 is 16 residues long. Germline CDR1 is SGHAT and CDR2 is FQNNGV. This chain's CDR3 is CASSIPGWREEDEQFF. As DNA, the CDR3 is TGTGCCAGCAGCATACCGGGGTGGCGGGAGGAAGATGAGCAGTTCTTC.

The chain recombines TRBV4-2 with TRBJ2-6; 12 bases agree with TRBD1. Germline assignment: CDR1 LGHNA and CDR2 YNFKEQ. The ends lost 0 bases at V and 4 bases at J; junction bases unmatched: 7. There are 19 residues in the CDR3. CDR3 region: CASSQEPGTGGSGANVLTF. The CDR3 nucleotides read TGTGCCAGCAGCCAAGAACCAGGGACAGGGGGCTCCGGGGCCAACGTCCTGACTTTC.

The chain uses TRBV29-1 and TRBJ1-1; 7 nucleotides line up with TRBD1. V shed 8 bases, J shed 1 base, and the junction held 7 bases outside the gene matches. Per the germline V gene, CDR1 is SQVTM and CDR2 is ANQGSEA. CDR3 size: 13 residues. CDR3 sequence: CSSRTGPNTEAFF. The CDR3 coding sequence is TGCAGCTCGCGGACAGGACCGAACACTGAAGCTTTCTTT.

The chain joins TRBV18 to TRBJ2-3; D may be TRBD1 (5 bases). Germline V gene data show CDR1 as KGHSH and CDR2 as LQKENI. The CDR3 runs 22 residues. Trimming cost V 4 bases and J 0 bases, with 32 bases left between them. In DNA, the CDR3 is TGTGCCAGCTCACTTACCGACAGCACGGTCGCTCCTTCGACTTCTAGCACAGATACGCAGTATTTT. Translating gives CASSLTDSTVAPSTSSTDTQYF.

The chain is built from TRBV27 and TRBJ2-7, with TRBD2 identical over 8 bases. The V segment lost 8 bases and the J segment 2 bases; nucleotides outside the gene matches: 2. The CDR3 covers 12 residues. Per the germline V gene, CDR1 is MNHEY and CDR2 is SMNVEV (reference sequence). The CDR3 sequence: CASLSGTYEQYF. The CDR3 coding sequence is TGTGCCAGCCTTAGCGGGACCTACGAGCAGTACTTC.

The chain recombines TRBV28 with TRBJ1-2; D is undetermined. Germline V lookup: CDR1 MDHEN, CDR2 SYDVKM. Trimming stripped 8 bases from V and 4 bases from J, with 11 bases between. The CDR3 extends over 12 amino acids. The CDR3 loop reads CASVPSGYGYTF. DNA of the CDR3: TGTGCCAGCGTCCCCAGTGGCTATGGCTACACCTTC.

In nucleotides, the CDR3 is TGTGCCAGCAGTCCCGGGCCTGACTCGGCGGGCTACGAGCAGTACTTC. Its protein is CASSPGPDSAGYEQYF. The chain uses TRBV28 and TRBJ2-7, with D tentatively TRBD2 (5 bases). Germline-derived CDR1 and CDR2 are MDHEN and SYDVKM. The length of the CDR3 is 16 residues. V was trimmed by 5 bases and J by 3 bases, leaving 20 bases between them. Based on the CDR3 plus reference TRBV28 and TRBJ2-7, the full variable domain is DVKVTQSSRYLVKRTGEKVFLECVQDMDHENMFWYRQDPGLGLRLIYFSYDVKMKEKGDIPEGYSVSREKKERFSLILESASTNQTSMYLCASSPGPDSAGYEQYFGPGTRLTVT.

This chain connects TRBV20-1 to TRBJ1-1, with 7 bases fitting TRBD1. Germline V CDR1 and CDR2: DFQATT, SNEGSKA (reference sequence). This CDR3 region has 11 residues. The J segment lost 11 bases and the V segment lost 4 bases, leaving 7 bases of the junction unmatched. The CDR3 sequence: CSAKRQGWAFF. The CDR3 DNA follows: TGCAGTGCTAAGAGACAGGGTTGGGCTTTCTTT.

The chain joins TRBV6-6 to TRBJ2-5; TRBD2 matches 11 bases. The ends lost 4 bases at V and 1 base at J; junction bases unmatched: 5. The CDR3 runs to 16 residues. CDR1 and CDR2 (germline): MNHNY, SVGAGI (reference sequence). CDR3 residues: CASSLGLAAAQETQYF. The DNA of the CDR3 is TGTGCCAGCAGTTTGGGACTAGCGGCCGCCCAAGAGACCCAGTACTTC.